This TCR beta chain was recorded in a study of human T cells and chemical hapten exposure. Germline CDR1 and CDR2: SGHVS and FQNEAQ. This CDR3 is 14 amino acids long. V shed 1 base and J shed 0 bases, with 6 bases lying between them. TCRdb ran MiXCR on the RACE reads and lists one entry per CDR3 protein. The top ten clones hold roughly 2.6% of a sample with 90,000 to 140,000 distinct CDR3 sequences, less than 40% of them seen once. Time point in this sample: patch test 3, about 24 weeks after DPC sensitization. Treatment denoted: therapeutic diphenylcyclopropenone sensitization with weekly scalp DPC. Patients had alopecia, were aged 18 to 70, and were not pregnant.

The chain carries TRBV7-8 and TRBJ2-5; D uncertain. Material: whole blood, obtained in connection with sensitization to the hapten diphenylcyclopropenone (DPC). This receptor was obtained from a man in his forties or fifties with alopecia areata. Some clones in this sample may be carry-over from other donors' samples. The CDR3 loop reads CASSLGYHQETQYF. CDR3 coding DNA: TGTGCCAGCAGCTTAGGCTACCACCAAGAGACCCAGTACTTC.